These 3 T cell receptor beta chains were sequenced from one sample in a study of T cell changes during pregnancy in multiple sclerosis. Measured with immunoSEQ multiplex PCR; TCRdb has only the in-frame clones, and not every one. The table includes under 45,000 clones, around 92% detected once. Source: CD4+ T cells from peripheral blood mononuclear cells, taken after pregnancy. These receptors were collected from a female donor with multiple sclerosis, enrolled in a pregnancy study.

This chain joins TRBV6-1 and TRBJ2-2; 7 nucleotides line up with TRBD2. Germline CDR1 and CDR2: MNHNS and SASEGT. There are 13 residues in the CDR3. V lost 6 bases to trimming and J lost 7 bases; unmatched junction nucleotides: 5. As DNA, the CDR3 is TGTGCCAGCAGGACTAGCTTTGGCGGGGAGCTGTTTTTT. This encodes CASRTSFGGELFF.

The V call is TRBV19, the J call TRBJ2-3, with 10 bases lining up with TRBD2. Germline values: CDR1 LNHDA, CDR2 SQIVND (reference sequence). Trimming removed 2 bases from V and 4 bases from J; junction bases left unmatched: 3. CDR3 length: 15 residues. For the CDR3, the DNA is TGTGCCAGTAGTATACTAGCGGGGGCTGCAGATACGCAGTATTTT. Residues: CASSILAGAADTQYF.

This sequence joins TRBV5-1 and TRBJ2-3, with a weak D call TRBD1 (5 bases). Trimming took 0 bases from V and 10 from J, leaving 9 bases between them. The CDR3 extends over 12 amino acids. Germline CDR1 is SGHRS and CDR2 is YFSETQ. DNA for the CDR3: TGCGCCAGCAGCTTGGAGGGGATAGCGCAGTATTTT. It specifies CASSLEGIAQYF.